This passage covers 10 T cell receptor beta chains from one sample sequenced in a study of blood T cell repertoires in COVID-19. Clones were sequenced by immunoSEQ multiplex PCR, and TCRdb holds only the in-frame ones, with some missing. The profile shows 110,000 or so clones, approximately 87% of them singletons. The sequenced sample consisted of peripheral blood. These TCRs come from an older woman with acute or convalescent COVID-19.

V and J are TRBV13 and TRBJ1-3; 9 positions agree with TRBD1. The CDR3 totals 13 residues. Germline lookup yields CDR1 PRHDT and CDR2 FYEKMQ (reference sequence). The V and J ends lost 8 bases and 3 bases, in that order; junction bases with no gene match: 2. CDR3: CASGQGNGNTIYF. For the CDR3, the DNA is TGTGCCAGCGGACAGGGGAATGGAAACACCATATATTTT.

The J gene is TRBJ2-5, the V gene TRBV5-1; 7 nucleotides match TRBD1. CDR3 length: 13 residues. The V segment lost 8 bases and the J segment 0 bases; nucleotides outside the gene matches: 4. Germline CDR1 SGHRS, CDR2 YFSETQ. The CDR3 DNA sequence: TGCGCCAGTTCCGGGACAGACCAAGAGACCCAGTACTTC. Its translation is CASSGTDQETQYF.

J is TRBJ1-2 and V is TRBV7-9; no clear D. The CDR3 is 15 amino acids. Trimming shortened V by 0 bases and J by 4 bases, and 12 bases separated the two germline ends. Germline V gene sequence: CDR1 SEHNR, CDR2 FQNEAQ (reference sequence). CDR3 DNA sequence: TGTGCCAGCAGCTTAGCTGACGGAAGACTCTATGGCTACACCTTC. This translates into CASSLADGRLYGYTF.

This clone was recorded a few times. The V call is TRBV19, the J call TRBJ1-6, with D perhaps matching TRBD1 (6 bases). Germline CDR1 and CDR2: LNHDA and SQIVND (reference sequence). CDR3 length equals 13 residues. Trimming took off 4 bases at V and 11 bases at J, with 12 bases between the two ends. CDR3: CASSTLQGPPLHF. The CDR3 DNA reads as TGTGCCAGTAGTACTTTACAGGGACCACCCCTCCACTTT.

The rearrangement joins TRBV19 to TRBJ1-5; D is unresolved. The CDR3 contains 12 residues. The germline V and J ends were trimmed by 4 bases and 3 bases, with 4 bases remaining between them. Germline V gene sequence: CDR1 LNHDA, CDR2 SQIVND (reference sequence). CDR3 region: CASSRANQPQHF. CDR3 nucleotide sequence: TGTGCCAGTAGTAGGGCCAATCAGCCCCAGCATTTT.

This clone was seen many times. The chain joins TRBV2 to TRBJ2-1; D is perhaps TRBD2 (5 bases). The CDR3 runs 13 residues. V was trimmed by 6 bases and J by 2 bases, leaving 8 bases between them. The germline V gene has CDR1 SNHLY and CDR2 FYNNEI. CDR3 loop: CASRPGAYNEQFF. The CDR3 bases are TGTGCCAGCAGACCCGGGGCCTACAATGAGCAGTTCTTC.

J is TRBJ1-5 and V is TRBV2; 9 nucleotides line up with TRBD1. Germline-derived CDR1 and CDR2 are SNHLY and FYNNEI. This CDR3 has 15 amino acids. Trimming removed 8 bases from V and 12 bases from J; junction bases left unmatched: 17. CDR3 residues: CASRGTGFGSSIQHF. The CDR3 nucleotides read TGTGCCAGCCGTGGGACAGGGTTCGGGAGCTCCATCCAGCATTTT.

This chain links TRBV27 with TRBJ1-2, with D possibly matching TRBD1 (5 bases). Germline CDR1 MNHEY, CDR2 SMNVEV (reference sequence). The CDR3 runs to 14 residues. The V end was cut by 6 bases, the J end by 8 bases, with 19 bases between. CDR3 sequence: CASSSNGGTGGYTF. CDR3 coding DNA: TGTGCCAGCAGCTCTAACGGCGGGACGGGGGGCTACACCTTC.

This clone was detected only once. The chain's CDR3 is CASSRGRAGNEQFF. Here the CDR3 DNA reads TGTGCCAGCAGCCGGGGGAGGGCCGGTAATGAGCAGTTCTTC. This chain uses TRBV6-5 with TRBJ2-1, with 7 bases fitting TRBD2. The CDR3 contains 14 residues. The germline V gene encodes CDR1 MNHEY and CDR2 SVGAGI. Losses at the gene ends were 6 bases for V and 7 bases for J; bases not matched to a gene: 9.

This chain connects TRBV7-2 to TRBJ1-5; TRBD1 matches at 7 bases. The CDR3 has 14 residues. V was pared by 5 bases and J by 5 bases, with 6 bases of the junction left unmatched. Germline assignment: CDR1 SGHTA and CDR2 FQGNSA. This CDR3 reads CASSPGTAHQPQHF. In DNA form, the CDR3 reads TGTGCCAGCAGCCCTGGGACAGCCCATCAGCCCCAGCATTTT. The whole variable domain, remainder taken from reference TRBV7-2 and TRBJ1-5, is GAGVSQSPSNKVTEKGKDVELRCDPISGHTALYWYRQSLGQGLEFLIYFQGNSAPDKSGLPSDRFSAERTGGSVSTLTIQRTQQEDSAVYLCASSPGTAHQPQHFGDGTRLSIL.